This T cell receptor beta chain was sequenced for a study of T cell repertoires in ileal Crohn's disease. From germline, CDR1 is LGHNA and CDR2 YSLEER. V lost 0 bases, J lost 6 bases, and 7 bases stayed unmatched. The CDR3 has 15 residues. The protocol was immunoSEQ multiplex PCR, while the TCRdb copy is restricted to in-frame clones and leaves out a portion. The sample lists 11,000 to 15,000 clones; around four fifths were seen once. Sequencing was done on a sample of ileal tissue. The TCR originated in an adult with Crohn's disease. This chain links TRBV4-3 with TRBJ2-7; 8 bases line up with TRBD2. CDR3 in DNA: TGCGCCAGCAGCCAAGAAACAGCGGGGGATACCGAGCAGTACTTC. Translated: CASSQETAGDTEQYF.